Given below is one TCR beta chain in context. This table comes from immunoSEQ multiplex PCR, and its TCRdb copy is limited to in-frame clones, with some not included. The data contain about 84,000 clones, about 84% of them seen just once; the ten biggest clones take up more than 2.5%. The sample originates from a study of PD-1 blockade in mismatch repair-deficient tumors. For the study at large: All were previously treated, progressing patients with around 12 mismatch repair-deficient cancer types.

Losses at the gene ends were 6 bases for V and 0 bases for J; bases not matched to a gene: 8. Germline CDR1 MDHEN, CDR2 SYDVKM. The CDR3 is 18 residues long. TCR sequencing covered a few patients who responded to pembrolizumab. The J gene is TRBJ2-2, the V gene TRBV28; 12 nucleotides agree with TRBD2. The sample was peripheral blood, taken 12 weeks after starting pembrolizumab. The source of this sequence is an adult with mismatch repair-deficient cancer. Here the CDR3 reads CASSQTLAGGPNTGELFF. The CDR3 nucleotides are TGTGCCAGCAGCCAGACACTAGCGGGAGGCCCGAACACCGGGGAGCTGTTTTTT.